Presented here are 9 T cell receptor beta chains from one specimen sequenced in a study of blood T cell repertoires in COVID-19. Profiled with immunoSEQ multiplex PCR; TCRdb holds only in-frame clones, not every one. The sample lists over 95,000 clones, roughly 81% occurring once. The sequenced material came from peripheral blood. The receptor source for this set is a man aged 40-55 years with acute or convalescent COVID-19.

This clone showed up just once. The CDR3 loop is CASSIPGLPIYTDTQYF. Here the CDR3 DNA reads TGTGCCAGTAGTATTCCGGGACTACCGATCTACACAGATACGCAGTATTTT. The rearrangement uses TRBV19 and TRBJ2-3; 7 bases agree with TRBD2. J gave up 2 bases and V 3 bases, and 11 bases lay outside the gene matches. There are 17 residues in the CDR3. Germline CDR1 is LNHDA and CDR2 is SQIVND (reference sequence).

V gene TRBV30 combines with J gene TRBJ2-3; 10 bases align to TRBD2. The J segment lost 5 bases and the V segment lost 1 base, leaving 18 bases of the junction unmatched. CDR3 size: 19 residues. The germline V gene encodes CDR1 GTSNPN and CDR2 SVGIG (reference sequence). CDR3 sequence reads: CAWSGWSGGAKRSRDTQYF. CDR3 bases: TGTGCCTGGAGTGGCTGGAGCGGGGGGGCTAAGCGGTCGAGAGATACGCAGTATTTT.

The CDR3 nucleotides are TGCAGTGCATACAGGGGTATTGAAGCTTTCTTT. It translates to CSAYRGIEAFF. This chain links TRBV20-1 with TRBJ1-1; TRBD1 matches at 7 bases. The junction had 5 bases not matched to a gene; V was cut back by 6 bases and J by 7 bases. Germline V gene sequence: CDR1 DFQATT, CDR2 SNEGSKA (reference sequence). CDR3 length equals 11 residues.

V gene TRBV10-3 combines with J gene TRBJ1-1, with TRBD1 matching 9 bases. V was clipped by 6 bases and J by 0 bases; unmatched bases: 11. This CDR3 is 17 amino acids long. Germline V gene sequence: CDR1 ENHRY, CDR2 SYGVKD. CDR3 sequence reads: CAISVGWTGAMNTEAFF. The CDR3 DNA is TGTGCCATCAGCGTAGGTTGGACAGGGGCCATGAACACTGAAGCTTTCTTT.

The chain links TRBV5-1 to TRBJ1-1; 10 nucleotides align to TRBD1. CDR1 SGHRS and CDR2 YFSETQ come from the germline V gene. The CDR3 is 17 amino acids. V dropped 4 bases and J dropped 2; count of bases not matched to a gene: 11. The CDR3 spells CASSQLGTGELNTEAFF. The CDR3 coding sequence is TGCGCCAGCAGCCAGTTAGGGACAGGGGAATTAAACACTGAAGCTTTCTTT.

The chain combines TRBV29-1 with TRBJ2-3; D call uncertain. The germline gives CDR1 SQVTM, CDR2 ANQGSEA. The CDR3 is 14 residues long. The germline V and J ends were trimmed by 1 base and 3 bases, with 11 bases remaining between them. CDR3 residues: CSVEGANWTDTQYF. CDR3 bases: TGCAGCGTTGAAGGAGCGAACTGGACAGATACGCAGTATTTT.

The chain has TRBV7-9 and TRBJ2-3; D remains ambiguous. Trimming took off 1 base at V and 6 bases at J, with 5 bases between the two ends. The CDR3 length is 12 residues. Germline V gene data show CDR1 as SEHNR and CDR2 as FQNEAQ (reference sequence). The CDR3 nucleotides are TGTGCCAGCAGCTTAGTATCCGATACGCAGTATTTT. It yields the protein CASSLVSDTQYF.

The V call is TRBV5-1, the J call TRBJ2-3, with a tentative D call TRBD2 (7 bases). Per the germline V gene, CDR1 is SGHRS and CDR2 is YFSETQ. The CDR3 is 15 residues long. Deletions cut 0 bases from V and 4 bases from J, with 12 bases between. CDR3 in amino acids: CASSLVLRGPDTQYF. The CDR3 coding sequence is TGCGCCAGCAGCTTGGTTTTGCGGGGGCCAGATACGCAGTATTTT.

The chain links TRBV6-1 to TRBJ2-7; 9 bases are a match to TRBD1. This CDR3 comprises 17 residues. After removal of 1 base from V and 7 bases from J, the junction contained 14 bases not matched to a gene. Germline CDR1 is MNHNS and CDR2 is SASEGT. This CDR3 is CASSEVGTGSFGREQYF. CDR3 nucleotide sequence: TGTGCCAGCAGTGAAGTGGGGACAGGGAGTTTCGGTCGGGAGCAGTACTTC.